The source of this T cell receptor (beta chain) is a study of shared clonotypes between healthy human individuals (dated by TCRdb to the early 2020s). For context, the study as a whole: A couple of women and a few men aged 18 to 49 years were included in the cohort. For each donor, three plates each were used for CD4 naive and CD4 memory, two plates were used for CD8 naive, and one plate was used for CD8 memory. To estimate repertoire size and how much clonotypes are shared between individuals, the study performed deep sequencing of blood TCR repertoires from 4 to 6 healthy adults. Different laboratories and diverse techniques were used to prepare libraries and sequence TCR repertoires, to increase sequencing depth and limit assay-specific biases. Per donor, leukapheresis produced somewhere between about 0.94 and 9 billion PBMCs. Beyond this particular receptor, the publication reports: Based on pairwise subsampling, the degree of clonotype sharing among donors was expected to be affected by sequencing depth. Naive subsets generally had larger estimated clonotype richness than memory subsets did. Because the study included only a small number of donors, the genetic and exposure-history diversity represented was limited. When a few donors were compared, the shared fraction of clonotypes was about 5.4% for naive CD4, 3.5% to 4% for naive CD8, 2.3% for memory CD4, and less than 0.45% for memory CD8. Compared with non-shared clonotypes, the clonotypes found in all four sorted-subset donors had higher generation probabilities. Even with the large sequencing depth, rarefaction of the sorted-subset datasets indicated that sequencing was incomplete. Sampling was limited to blood, and TCR repertoires in tissue likely differ from TCR repertoires in blood.

Looking up the germline V gene yields CDR1 SGHTA and CDR2 FQGTGA. V lost 2 bases and J lost 8 bases, and the count of bases not matched to a germline gene is 7. From the cysteine up to the phenylalanine, the CDR3 has a length of 15 residues. The retained sequence is limited to the CDR3, 45 bases, with the frame set at the first base. The donors were healthy, HIV-negative adults who had no recently reported acute infections or vaccinations. All donors were Caucasian adults living in Nashville, Tennessee, USA. CD4+ T cells were enriched by magnetic negative selection; naive cells were then positively selected on CD45RA, and the negative fraction formed the memory subset. Blood was collected by leukapheresis, and PBMCs were isolated by Ficoll-Histopaque density gradient centrifugation and then cryopreserved in liquid nitrogen vapor phase. Purity and quantity of every magnetically sorted T cell population were checked by analytical flow cytometry. From each sorted fraction, genomic DNA was isolated and quantified by UV absorbance on a Nanodrop 2000c.

Using the deep immunoSEQ assay, multiplex PCR amplified TCR CDR3 regions from genomic DNA. Genomic DNA extracted from each cell subset was distributed evenly over all wells of several immunoSEQ 96-well plates, and each plate served as one replicate. For sorted subsets, roughly 0.2 ug genomic DNA, equal to 30,000 to 35,000 T cell genomes, was loaded into each replicate PCR. Purified libraries were quantified with a Qubit 3.0 fluorometer, sized on a Bioanalyzer 2100, and re-quantified with the KAPA Library Quantification kit. Every immunoSEQ 96-well plate was sequenced on a dedicated single-read 150-cycle Illumina NextSeq 550 flow cell. Turning to the authors' computational methods: Because the immunoSEQ output held only junctional sequences and lacked quality scores, the filtering could not match the filtering applied to full-length reads. Sequences were annotated with PyIR, a Python wrapper for IgBLAST v1.9, using IMGT germline references to assign V/J genes and CDR3. Reads were filtered out if the reads had weak V/J assignments (E-value above 1e-6), no CDR3, stop codons, out-of-frame junctions, or ambiguous translated residues. A V3J clonotype was defined by an identical inferred V gene, J gene, and CDR3 amino acid sequence. Percentage overlap between repertoires was computed as shared unique clonotypes divided by the size of the smaller repertoire. Richness of each repertoire was evaluated using RTK rarefaction, the Chao1 estimator, and Recon v2.1 estimates of unobserved clonotypes. Generation probabilities were computed with OLGA for all TCRbeta clonotypes obtained by the gDNA method from several donors. In TCRdb, the immuneACCESS table is reduced to in-frame sequences with V and J assigned. These tables do not hold every clone; where another copy was compared, an unresolved V gene accounts for under half, and the others remain unexplained. V, J and clone size are taken as reported in that table, and D and trimming were inferred from the DNA itself. The sample yields some 1.5 million clones; 95% to 97% were counted once. The top ten clones comprise roughly 1.2% of the sample.

Comment on this clone: It has no known antigen specificity. No base-level quality is on record; no much larger clone is a single base apart.

The sample was naive CD4+ T cells sorted from blood. The sample's cell subset or site, from its label and the paper: CD45RA+ positively selected. Recombination linked TRBV7-3 to TRBJ2-1, and TRBD1 matches 9 of the central bases. The TCR sequence derives from a young man in good health. The encoded CDR3 is CASSLPDRGAYEQFF. The DNA reads TGTGCCAGCAGCTTACCGGACAGGGGCGCCTATGAGCAGTTCTTC.